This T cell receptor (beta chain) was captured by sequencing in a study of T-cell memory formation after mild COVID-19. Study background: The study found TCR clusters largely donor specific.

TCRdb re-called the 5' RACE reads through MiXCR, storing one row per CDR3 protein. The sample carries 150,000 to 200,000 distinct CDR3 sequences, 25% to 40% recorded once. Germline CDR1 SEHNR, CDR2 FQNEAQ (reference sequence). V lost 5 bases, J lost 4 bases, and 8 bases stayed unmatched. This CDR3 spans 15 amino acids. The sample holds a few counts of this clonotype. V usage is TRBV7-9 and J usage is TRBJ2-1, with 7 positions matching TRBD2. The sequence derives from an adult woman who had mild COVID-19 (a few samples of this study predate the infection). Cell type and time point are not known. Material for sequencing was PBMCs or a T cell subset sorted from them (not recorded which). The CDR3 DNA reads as TGTGCCAGCAGCAAAACTGGCGGGGGATACAATGAGCAGTTCTTC. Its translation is CASSKTGGGYNEQFF. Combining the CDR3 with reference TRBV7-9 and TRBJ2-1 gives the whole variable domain DTGVSQNPRHKITKRGQNVTFRCDPISEHNRLYWYRQTLGQGPEFLTYFQNEAQLEKSRLLSDRFSAERPKGSFSTLEIQRTEQGDSAMYLCASSKTGGGYNEQFFGPGTRLTVL.